The 32 T cell receptor beta chains in this list originate from one sample, sequenced in a study of blood T cell repertoires in COVID-19. Libraries were prepared by immunoSEQ multiplex PCR; TCRdb keeps only in-frame clonotypes and omits some of them. The top ten clones hold approximately 8.7% of a sample with around 88,000 clones, less than 85% of them seen once. The sequenced material came from peripheral blood. The receptors here all came from a man in his forties or fifties who had recovered from COVID-19.

The V and J genes are TRBV7-2 and TRBJ2-5; 7 bases fit TRBD1. With V trimmed by 1 base and J by 5 bases, 4 bases remained unmatched. The germline CDR1 and CDR2 sequences are SGHTA and FQGNSA. The CDR3 length is 14 residues. CDR3 loop: CASSLGTGAETQYF. In DNA, the CDR3 is TGTGCCAGCAGCTTAGGGACAGGCGCGGAGACCCAGTACTTC.

The chain has TRBV27 and TRBJ2-1, with D tentatively TRBD2 (6 bases). Germline V gene sequence: CDR1 MNHEY, CDR2 SMNVEV (reference sequence). CDR3 length: 14 amino acids. V was pared by 7 bases and J by 2 bases, with 12 bases between. The DNA of the CDR3 is TGTGCCAGCACAGGAGCGGGTACCTACAATGAGCAGTTCTTC. Translating gives CASTGAGTYNEQFF.

This sequence joins TRBV12-3 or TRBV12-4 and TRBJ1-2; D remains unclear. The germline V and J ends were trimmed by 10 bases and 5 bases, with 11 bases remaining between them. The CDR3 has 11 residues. The CDR3 reads CATLRAYGYTF. The CDR3 DNA reads TGTGCCACCCTACGTGCGTATGGCTACACCTTC.

This chain joins TRBV28 and TRBJ1-5; no definite D call. The V end lost 4 bases, the J end lost 0 bases, and 10 bases lay between the germline ends. The CDR3 runs to 15 residues. Germline-derived CDR1 and CDR2 are MDHEN and SYDVKM. The CDR3 DNA reads as TGTGCCAGCAGTTCCTCAGCGCATAGCAATCAGCCCCAGCATTTT. Protein product: CASSSSAHSNQPQHF.

This clone occurred a few times. The genes are TRBV28 and TRBJ2-7; perhaps TRBD2 as D (6 bases). Germline-derived CDR1 and CDR2 are MDHEN and SYDVKM. CDR3 length equals 15 residues. V was pared by 6 bases and J by 6 bases, with 21 bases between. As DNA, the CDR3 is TGTGCCAGCAGCCCACCTATGGGGGGAGGAGGCGAGCAGTACTTC. It specifies CASSPPMGGGGEQYF.

This clone came up a few times. The chain uses TRBV5-1 and TRBJ2-1; 12 nucleotides align to TRBD2. CDR1 is SGHRS and CDR2 is YFSETQ in the germline V gene. This CDR3 region has 16 residues. V trimming: 4 bases; J trimming: 8 bases; junction bases outside the gene matches: 10. In DNA form, the CDR3 reads TGCGCCAGCAGCCCCCCGACTAGCGGGAGTATCCATGAGCAGTTCTTC. Protein sequence: CASSPPTSGSIHEQFF.

The chain is built from TRBV11-2 and TRBJ2-3, with 9 bases lining up with TRBD2. CDR3 size: 18 residues. The germline V gene encodes CDR1 SGHAT and CDR2 FQNNGV. Trimming took 1 base from V and 3 from J; bases not matched to a gene: 11. The CDR3 DNA reads as TGTGCCAGCAGCTTAGCCCTTCTGACTAGCGGTTTAACAGATACGCAGTATTTT. The encoded protein is CASSLALLTSGLTDTQYF.

The gene calls are TRBV11-1 and TRBJ2-3, with 8 bases lining up with TRBD2. Germline V gene data show CDR1 as SGHAT and CDR2 as FQDESV (reference sequence). This CDR3 is built from 16 residues. V was pared by 3 bases and J by 2 bases, with 7 bases of the junction left unmatched. As DNA, the CDR3 is TGTGCCAGCAGCTTGAAGCGGGAGATTGACACAGATACGCAGTATTTT. Translating it yields CASSLKREIDTDTQYF.

The V call is TRBV5-5, the J call TRBJ2-1, with D possibly being TRBD2 (5 bases). V lost 4 bases and J 5 bases, leaving 16 bases between the germline ends. The germline V gene has CDR1 SGHKS and CDR2 YYEKEE (reference sequence). This CDR3 has 15 residues. CDR3 in amino acids: CASSPDYYLDNEQFF. CDR3 nucleotide sequence: TGTGCCAGCAGCCCAGACTACTACTTGGACAATGAGCAGTTCTTC. The variable domain in full, with the rest retrieved from reference TRBV5-5 and TRBJ2-1, is DAGVTQSPTHLIKTRGQQVTLRCSPISGHKSVSWYQQVLGQGPQFIFQYYEKEERGRGNFPDRFSARQFPNYSSELNVNALLLGDSALYLCASSPDYYLDNEQFFGPGTRLTVL.

The rearrangement uses TRBV7-2 and TRBJ1-6; 8 bases agree with TRBD1. CDR1 SGHTA and CDR2 FQGNSA come from the germline V gene. This CDR3 comprises 15 residues. V trimming: 7 bases; J trimming: 7 bases; junction bases outside the gene matches: 9. The CDR3 loop is CASTLSRGLNSPLHF. DNA of the CDR3: TGTGCCAGCACCCTAAGCAGGGGGCTAAATTCACCCCTCCACTTT.

This chain joins TRBV6-5 and TRBJ2-1; weak D call: TRBD2 (6 bases). This CDR3 contains 15 residues. Per germline, CDR1 MNHEY and CDR2 SVGAGI. Trimming shortened V by 0 bases and J by 1 base, and 7 bases separated the two germline ends. CDR3 protein: CASSYSAGSYNEQFF. The DNA of the CDR3 is TGTGCCAGCAGTTACTCTGCGGGGTCCTACAATGAGCAGTTCTTC.

This chain uses TRBV19 with TRBJ2-7; 8 bases map to TRBD1. The V and J ends lost 5 bases and 3 bases, in that order; junction bases with no gene match: 3. The CDR3 totals 13 residues. Germline values: CDR1 LNHDA, CDR2 SQIVND (reference sequence). The DNA for the CDR3 is TGTGCCAGTAGTGACAGGGGCATCTACGAGCAGTACTTC. This encodes CASSDRGIYEQYF.

This clone was seen a single time. This chain uses TRBV6-6 with TRBJ2-7, with a tentative D call TRBD1 (6 bases). Germline V gives CDR1 MNHNY, CDR2 SVGAGI (reference sequence). Deletions cut 4 bases from V and 2 bases from J, with 12 bases between. The CDR3 contains 14 residues. The CDR3 DNA sequence: TGTGCCAGCAGTTTAAGACAGGCCCCCTACGAGCAGTACTTC. This translates into CASSLRQAPYEQYF.

This rearrangement joins TRBV5-6 to TRBJ2-6; a possible D gene is TRBD1 (5 bases). The CDR3 runs 14 residues. From germline, CDR1 is SGHDT and CDR2 YYEEEE. Trimming took 2 bases from V and 4 from J, leaving 7 bases between them. CDR3 in amino acids: CASSLQVGANVLTF. In DNA form, the CDR3 reads TGTGCCAGCAGCTTACAGGTGGGGGCCAACGTCCTGACTTTC.

In its sample, this clone was seen once. A junction end diverges from the germline sequence, so it may reflect a read error. The CDR3 coding sequence is TGTGCCAGCAGCCAAGACTCTCCTAGCGGGGCTTACGGGCAGTACTTC. It specifies CASSQDSPSGAYGQYF. This chain connects TRBV3-1 (or the pseudogene TRBV3-2) to TRBJ2-7; 9 bases are a match to TRBD2. Germline CDR1 is LGHDT and CDR2 is YNNKEL (reference sequence). The CDR3 is 16 amino acids.

In this sample, this clone turned up once. The chain links TRBV18 to TRBJ1-1; 9 positions match TRBD1. The V gene end was trimmed by 6 bases and the J gene end by 6 bases; junction bases not matched to a gene: 8. The CDR3 covers 14 residues. CDR1 is KGHSH and CDR2 is LQKENI in the germline V gene. The CDR3 spells CASSLTGGDAEAFF. CDR3 nucleotide sequence: TGTGCCAGCTCTCTTACAGGGGGCGACGCTGAAGCTTTCTTT. Full variable domain (rest looked up from reference TRBV18 and TRBJ1-1): NAGVMQNPRHLVRRRGQEARLRCSPMKGHSHVYWYRQLPEEGLKFMVYLQKENIIDESGMPKERFSAEFPKEGPSILRIQQVVRGDSAAYFCASSLTGGDAEAFFGQGTRLTVV.

This clone was counted a few times. The chain is built from TRBV19 and TRBJ2-1, with 11 positions matching TRBD2. Germline assignment: CDR1 LNHDA and CDR2 SQIVND (reference sequence). The CDR3 is made up of 12 amino acids. V lost 10 bases, J lost 10 bases, and 6 bases stayed unmatched. The CDR3 sequence is CATQGLAVEQFF. The CDR3 coding sequence is TGTGCCACTCAGGGACTAGCGGTAGAGCAGTTCTTC. Complete variable domain (other parts from reference TRBV19 and TRBJ2-1): DGGITQSPKYLFRKEGQNVTLSCEQNLNHDAMYWYRQDPGQGLRLIYYSQIVNDFQKGDIAEGYSVSREKKESFPLTVTSAQKNPTAFYLCATQGLAVEQFFGPGTRLTVL.

The gene calls are TRBV3-1 (or the pseudogene TRBV3-2) and TRBJ1-2; no clear D gene. Trimming cost V 5 bases and J 5 bases, with 24 bases left between them. Germline V gives CDR1 LGHDT, CDR2 YNNKEL (reference sequence). The CDR3 spans 17 residues. CDR3 in amino acids: CASSSSLLRREMYGYTF. DNA of the CDR3: TGTGCCAGCAGCTCTTCGTTACTGAGACGGGAGATGTATGGCTACACCTTC.

The chain carries TRBV7-8 and TRBJ1-1, with D possibly matching TRBD1 (6 bases). Germline assignment: CDR1 SGHVS and CDR2 FQNEAQ. This CDR3 spans 14 amino acids. The ends were cut back, 4 bases at V and 2 bases at J, with 11 bases in the middle. The CDR3 here is CASSWTAFNTEAFF. In nucleotides, the CDR3 is TGTGCCAGCAGCTGGACAGCTTTTAACACTGAAGCTTTCTTT.

The chain employs TRBV7-6 and TRBJ1-6; 7 positions match TRBD1. V was clipped by 5 bases and J by 7 bases; unmatched bases: 11. The length of the CDR3 is 16 residues. Germline values: CDR1 SGHVS, CDR2 FNYEAQ. The CDR3 bases are TGTGCCAGCAGCGGCTCCCTACAGGGGACAAATTCACCCCTCCACTTT. Translating it yields CASSGSLQGTNSPLHF.

The chain links TRBV10-3 to TRBJ1-3, with TRBD1 matching over 7 bases. V was clipped by 5 bases and J by 3 bases; unmatched bases: 7. From germline, CDR1 is ENHRY and CDR2 SYGVKD. There are 15 residues in the CDR3. Here the CDR3 DNA reads TGTGCCATCAGTCCAGGGGGAACCTTTGGAAACACCATATATTTT. It codes for CAISPGGTFGNTIYF.

This clone was found once. The rearrangement links TRBV4-1 to TRBJ2-7; possibly TRBD1 for D (6 bases). Germline assignment: CDR1 MGHRA and CDR2 YSYEKL. The CDR3 extends over 15 amino acids. V was shortened by 0 bases and J by 2 bases, with 11 bases between the two germline ends. The CDR3 nucleotides are TGCGCCAGCAGCCAAGATACAGGACAGCCCTACGAGCAGTACTTC. Translating gives CASSQDTGQPYEQYF.

The gene calls are TRBV18 and TRBJ2-1; 14 bases are shared with TRBD2. Germline CDR1 KGHSH, CDR2 LQKENI. Germline trimming cut 3 bases from V and 2 bases from J; bases unmatched to any gene: 9. The CDR3 consists of 19 residues. The CDR3 coding sequence is TGTGCCAGCTCACCTGTTACAGGGACTAGCGGGAGCACCTACAATGAGCAGTTCTTC. It codes for CASSPVTGTSGSTYNEQFF. Filled out from reference TRBV18 and TRBJ2-1, the complete variable domain reads NAGVMQNPRHLVRRRGQEARLRCSPMKGHSHVYWYRQLPEEGLKFMVYLQKENIIDESGMPKERFSAEFPKEGPSILRIQQVVRGDSAAYFCASSPVTGTSGSTYNEQFFGPGTRLTVL.

This clone has a handful of counts. The rearrangement joins TRBV10-1 to TRBJ1-1; D is undetermined. The CDR3 length is 14 residues. Germline V gene lookup returns CDR1 WNHNN and CDR2 SYGVQD (reference sequence). V gave up 2 bases and J gave up 1 base, with 8 bases separating them. For the CDR3, the DNA is TGCGCCAGCAGTGAGGATAATAGGAACACTGAAGCTTTCTTT. Protein sequence: CASSEDNRNTEAFF.

The chain recombines TRBV27 with TRBJ2-5, with a tentative D call TRBD2 (6 bases). Looked up from germline, CDR1 is MNHEY and CDR2 is SMNVEV (reference sequence). CDR3 length: 15 residues. The V and J ends lost 6 bases and 7 bases respectively, with 21 bases between them. The CDR3: CASRRDNYTPGTQYF. CDR3 DNA sequence: TGTGCCAGCAGGCGGGATAACTACACCCCAGGGACCCAGTACTTC.

The chain is built from TRBV11-2 and TRBJ2-7, with a possible D match to TRBD1 (6 bases). Germline CDR1 SGHAT, CDR2 FQNNGV. Deletions cut 5 bases from V and 1 base from J, with 12 bases between. The CDR3 is 14 amino acids. The CDR3: CASSPGQLSYEQYF. CDR3 DNA: TGTGCCAGCAGCCCCGGACAGTTATCCTACGAGCAGTACTTC.

The chain is built from TRBV5-8 and TRBJ1-5; no reliable D call. The CDR3 covers 14 residues. Trimming removed 3 bases at V and 4 bases at J, with 11 bases between. The V gene's germline CDR1 is SGHTS and CDR2 YDEGEE. CDR3 bases: TGTGCCAGCAGCTCTCGACGGGGTAATCAGCCCCAGCATTTT. Its protein product is CASSSRRGNQPQHF.

V and J are TRBV20-1 and TRBJ2-4; D remains ambiguous. The germline V gene has CDR1 DFQATT and CDR2 SNEGSKA (reference sequence). The CDR3 spans 11 residues. V was cut by 3 bases and J by 13 bases, with 13 bases left in between. The CDR3 region has the DNA TGCAGTGCTAGGTACCGGGTTGGGCAGTACTTC. Residues: CSARYRVGQYF.

The chain recombines TRBV29-1 with TRBJ2-5; 10 positions match TRBD2. J gave up 5 bases and V 3 bases, and 3 bases lay outside the gene matches. Germline V gives CDR1 SQVTM, CDR2 ANQGSEA. The CDR3 spans 13 residues. The CDR3 loop is CSVDLSGRETQYF. The CDR3 region has the DNA TGCAGCGTTGATCTTAGCGGGAGGGAGACCCAGTACTTC.

The chain carries TRBV29-1 and TRBJ1-2; 7 bases fit TRBD1. The CDR3 consists of 13 residues. CDR1 and CDR2 (germline): SQVTM, ANQGSEA. The J segment lost 7 bases and the V segment lost 7 bases, leaving 12 bases of the junction unmatched. CDR3 sequence (DNA): TGCAGCGCCGAAAGACAGGGCCTAGGTGGCTACACCTTC. Residues: CSAERQGLGGYTF. Using reference TRBV29-1 and TRBJ1-2 for the parts outside the CDR3, the full variable domain is SAVISQKPSRDICQRGTSLTIQCQVDSQVTMMFWYRQQPGQSLTLIATANQGSEATYESGFVIDKFPISRPNLTFSTLTVSNMSPEDSSIYLCSAERQGLGGYTFGSGTRLTVV.

This clone was detected only a few times. The chain joins TRBV7-2 to TRBJ2-1, with D perhaps TRBD1 (6 bases). With 4 bases removed from V and 8 bases from J, the gap between germline ends came to 12 bases. This CDR3 spans 13 amino acids. Germline V gene data show CDR1 as SGHTA and CDR2 as FQGNSA. In DNA, the CDR3 is TGTGCCAGCAGCTCCCGCTACAGGGATGAGCAGTTCTTC. It yields the protein CASSSRYRDEQFF. The full variable domain, with the rest looked up from reference TRBV7-2 and TRBJ2-1, is GAGVSQSPSNKVTEKGKDVELRCDPISGHTALYWYRQSLGQGLEFLIYFQGNSAPDKSGLPSDRFSAERTGGSVSTLTIQRTQQEDSAVYLCASSSRYRDEQFFGPGTRLTVL.

V and J are TRBV7-9 and TRBJ1-4; 8 bases fit TRBD1. Losses at the gene ends were 6 bases for V and 6 bases for J; bases not matched to a gene: 6. Germline V gives CDR1 SEHNR, CDR2 FQNEAQ (reference sequence). This CDR3 has 14 amino acids. CDR3 sequence (DNA): TGTGCCAGCAGTTTCAGGGGGCGAGATGAAAAACTGTTTTTT. Translating it yields CASSFRGRDEKLFF.